Below, 8 T cell receptor beta chains from the same sample are listed, as sequenced in a study of vaccination and CD4 T cells after COVID-19. Indicated time point: late sampling 161 to 241 days after vaccination in a few convalescent patients. Treatment noted: approximately nine-day PBMC culture with coronavirus spike peptide pools or control peptides (ViraFEST assay). Once obtained from cultured CD4+ T cells, the DNA was sequenced using the Oncomine TCR Beta short-read assay. MiXCR, applied by TCRdb to the PCR reads, yields one record per CDR3 protein. The data hold 20,000 to 25,000 distinct CDR3 sequences, with under 40% observed a single time. Antigens of these TCRs are unknown. Sequences were derived from CD4+ T cells from blood, cultured in vitro, sampled about 7 months after SARS-CoV-2 vaccination. The receptor source for this set is a human donor who had recovered from COVID-19.

In the case of this clonotype: One end of the junction fails to match germline, which may point to a read error. In DNA form, the CDR3 reads TGTGCCAGCAGCCCCAGGGCGGGAGGCTACAATGGGCAGTTCTTC. This gives the protein CASSPRAGGYNGQFF. The chain is built from TRBV2 and TRBJ2-1; 8 nucleotides line up with TRBD2. CDR1 is SNHLY and CDR2 is FYNNEI in the germline V gene. This CDR3 spans 15 amino acids.

By share of the sample, this clonotype is medium-sized (0.01 to 0.1%). CDR3 nucleotides: TGTGCCAGCAGCCAGACGTCCACCGAAGCTTTCTTT. Residues: CASSQTSTEAFF. J is TRBJ1-1 and V is TRBV7-9; D is unclear. Germline V gene lookup returns CDR1 SEHNR and CDR2 FQNEAQ (reference sequence). The V and J ends lost 5 bases and 8 bases respectively, with 12 bases between them. CDR3 length equals 12 residues.

This clonotype turned up a few times. The chain uses TRBV4-2 and TRBJ1-6; a weak D match, TRBD1 (6 bases). The CDR3 runs to 15 residues. V lost 3 bases to trimming and J lost 10 bases, with 16 bases between them. The V gene's germline CDR1 is LGHNA and CDR2 YNFKEQ. Here the CDR3 DNA reads TGTGCCAGCAGCCAGGGGACACTACTAGGGTCACCCCTCCACTTT. Its translation: CASSQGTLLGSPLHF.

V usage is TRBV7-9 and J usage is TRBJ2-1, with a possible D match to TRBD2 (7 bases). This CDR3 comprises 15 residues. Trimming shortened V by 8 bases and J by 4 bases, and 18 bases separated the two germline ends. CDR1 and CDR2 (germline): SEHNR, FQNEAQ (reference sequence). CDR3 sequence reads: CASGGQRGGYNEQFF. The CDR3 DNA follows: TGTGCCAGCGGGGGGCAGCGGGGAGGGTACAATGAGCAGTTCTTC.

This clonotype occurred a few times. The V and J genes are TRBV28 and TRBJ1-6; TRBD1 agrees at 8 bases. Germline V lookup: CDR1 MDHEN, CDR2 SYDVKM. This CDR3 contains 14 residues. V was clipped by 6 bases and J by 8 bases; unmatched bases: 6. CDR3 DNA sequence: TGTGCCAGCAGGTCAGGACAGGGCTATTCACCCCTCCACTTT. Amino acids: CASRSGQGYSPLHF.

The chain couples TRBV27 to TRBJ1-6; D possibly corresponds to TRBD1 (5 bases). The germline CDR1 and CDR2 sequences are MNHEY and SMNVEV (reference sequence). The CDR3 sequence is 15 residues long. Trimming took 2 bases from V and 6 from J, leaving 11 bases between them. The CDR3 is CASSLGAGPNSPLHF. CDR3 sequence (DNA): TGTGCCAGCAGTTTAGGGGCAGGCCCTAATTCACCCCTCCACTTT.

This clonotype is classed as medium-sized (0.01 to 0.1%). CDR3 in DNA: TGTGCCAGCAGCTCACAAGGTTCGGGTTCACCCCTCCACTTT. Translation: CASSSQGSGSPLHF. The chain joins TRBV7-3 to TRBJ1-6; D remains ambiguous. Germline loops: CDR1 SGHTA, CDR2 FQGTGA. This CDR3 is 14 amino acids long. V lost 4 bases and J lost 9, with 13 bases in between.

This chain connects TRBV7-3 to TRBJ2-7, with D possibly matching TRBD2 (7 bases). The ends were cut back, 2 bases at V and 2 bases at J, with 22 bases in the middle. CDR1 and CDR2 (germline): SGHTA, FQGTGA. The CDR3 contains 18 residues. CDR3 coding DNA: TGTGCCAGCAGCTTAGGCCCAGGGAGGGGGGACGCAGCCTACGAGCAGTACTTC. Encoded protein: CASSLGPGRGDAAYEQYF.